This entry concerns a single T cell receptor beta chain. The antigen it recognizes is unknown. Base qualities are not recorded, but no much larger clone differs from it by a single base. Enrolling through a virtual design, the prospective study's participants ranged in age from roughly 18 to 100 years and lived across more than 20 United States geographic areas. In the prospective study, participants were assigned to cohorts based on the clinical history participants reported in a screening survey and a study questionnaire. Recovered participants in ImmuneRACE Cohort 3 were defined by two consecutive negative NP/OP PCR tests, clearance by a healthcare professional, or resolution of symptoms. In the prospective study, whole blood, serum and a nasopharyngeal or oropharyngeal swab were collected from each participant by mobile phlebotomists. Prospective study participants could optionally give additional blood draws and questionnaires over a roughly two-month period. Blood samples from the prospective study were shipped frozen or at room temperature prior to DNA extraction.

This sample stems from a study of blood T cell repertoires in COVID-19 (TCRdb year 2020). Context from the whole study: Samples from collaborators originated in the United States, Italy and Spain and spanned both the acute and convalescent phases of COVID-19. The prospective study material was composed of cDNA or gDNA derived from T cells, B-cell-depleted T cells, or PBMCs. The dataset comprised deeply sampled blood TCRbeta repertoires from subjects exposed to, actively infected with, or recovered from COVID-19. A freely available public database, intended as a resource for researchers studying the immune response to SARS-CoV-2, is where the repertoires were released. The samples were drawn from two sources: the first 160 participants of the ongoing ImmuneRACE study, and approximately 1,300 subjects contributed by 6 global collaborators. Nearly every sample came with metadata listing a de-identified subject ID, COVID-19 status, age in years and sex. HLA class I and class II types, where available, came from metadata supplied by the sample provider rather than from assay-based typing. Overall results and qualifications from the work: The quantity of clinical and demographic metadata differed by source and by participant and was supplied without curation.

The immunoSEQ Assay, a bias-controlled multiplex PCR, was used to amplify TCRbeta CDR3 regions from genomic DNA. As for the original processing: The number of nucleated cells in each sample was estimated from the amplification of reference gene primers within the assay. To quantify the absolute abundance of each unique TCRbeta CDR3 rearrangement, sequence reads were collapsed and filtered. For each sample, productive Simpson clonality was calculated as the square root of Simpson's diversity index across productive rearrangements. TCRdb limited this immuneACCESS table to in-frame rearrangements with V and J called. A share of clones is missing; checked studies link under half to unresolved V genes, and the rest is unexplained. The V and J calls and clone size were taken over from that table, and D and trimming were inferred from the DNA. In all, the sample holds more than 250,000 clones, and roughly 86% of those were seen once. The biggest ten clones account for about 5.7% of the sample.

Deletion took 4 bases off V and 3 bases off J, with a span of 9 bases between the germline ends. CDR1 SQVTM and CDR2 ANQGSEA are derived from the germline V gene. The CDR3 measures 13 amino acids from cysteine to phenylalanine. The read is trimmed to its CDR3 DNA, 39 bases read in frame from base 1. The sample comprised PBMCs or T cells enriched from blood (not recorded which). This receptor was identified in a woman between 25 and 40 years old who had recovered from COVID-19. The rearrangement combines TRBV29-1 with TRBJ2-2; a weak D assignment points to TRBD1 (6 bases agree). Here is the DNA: TGCAGCGTTGGGACAGTATACACCGGGGAGCTGTTTTTT. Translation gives CSVGTVYTGELFF.